The 28 T cell receptor beta chains below were found in one sample sequenced in a study of cytomegalovirus exposure and HLA in healthy donors. Primers: 60 Vbeta forward and 13 Jbeta reverse. Sequencing was performed with immunoSEQ multiplex PCR; in TCRdb, only in-frame clones are kept and a portion is missing. The sample carries some 180,000 clones, around 80% recorded once. Sequenced: PBMCs. These receptors were obtained from a woman aged 25 to 39 in good health and CMV-seronegative.

On this clone: This sample includes further DNA sequences coding for the same CDR3. V is TRBV9 and J is TRBJ2-5, with TRBD2 as a possible D gene (6 bases). CDR1 is SGDLS and CDR2 is YYNGEE in the germline V gene. The CDR3 runs to 13 residues. V was shortened by 0 bases and J by 5 bases, with 8 bases between the two germline ends. CDR3: CASSVGLVETQYF. CDR3 DNA sequence: TGTGCCAGCAGCGTAGGACTAGTGGAGACCCAGTACTTC. The full variable domain, completed using reference TRBV9 and TRBJ2-5, is DSGVTQTPKHLITATGQRVTLRCSPRSGDLSVYWYQQSLDQGLQFLIQYYNGEERAKGNILERFSAQQFPDLHSELNLSSLELGDSALYFCASSVGLVETQYFGPGTRLLVL.

This clone has more than one count but fewer than ten. At one of its ends the junction is not consistent with the germline gene, which may arise from a read error. The chain carries TRBV23-1 and TRBJ1-2, with 7 positions matching TRBD1. TRBV23-1 is identified as an open reading frame with a role that is uncertain. The CDR3 is made up of 11 amino acids. The CDR3 region is CASSLVGGQIF. CDR3 coding DNA: TGCGCCAGCAGTCTGGTCGGGGGACAGATTTTC.

This chain connects TRBV5-5 to TRBJ1-5; D not certain. The germline V gene encodes CDR1 SGHKS and CDR2 YYEKEE (reference sequence). V was trimmed by 1 base and J by 8 bases, leaving 10 bases between them. CDR3 length: 13 residues. The CDR3 sequence: CASSLLTGEPQHF. In DNA, the CDR3 is TGTGCCAGCAGCTTGCTGACCGGGGAGCCCCAGCATTTT.

This clone was detected once. CDR3 DNA: TGTGCCTGGAGTCCCACAAGACGACAGGGTTGGACGCGCGAGCAGTACTTC. Translated, it gives CAWSPTRRQGWTREQYF. The genes are TRBV30 and TRBJ2-7, with 7 bases fitting TRBD1. This CDR3 is 17 amino acids long. CDR1 and CDR2 (germline): GTSNPN, SVGIG (reference sequence). Losses at the gene ends were 2 bases for V and 6 bases for J; bases not matched to a gene: 19.

The V gene is TRBV7-8, the J gene TRBJ1-1; the match to TRBD1 covers 9 bases. Per germline, CDR1 SGHVS and CDR2 FQNEAQ. V gave up 3 bases and J gave up 11 bases; unmatched junction bases: 22. The CDR3 is 18 residues long. CDR3 nucleotide sequence: TGTGCCAGCAGCTTGTTTTCGTATGTTCAATACAGGGGGCGGAGGGCTTTCTTT. It codes for CASSLFSYVQYRGRRAFF.

Here the CDR3 reads CASSAIRGFAYGYTF. In nucleotides, the CDR3 is TGTGCCAGCAGCGCAATCAGGGGATTTGCCTATGGCTACACCTTC. The chain links TRBV5-6 to TRBJ1-2; possibly TRBD1 for D (6 bases). The CDR3 extends over 15 amino acids. Deletions cut 4 bases from V and 4 bases from J, with 17 bases between. Germline loops: CDR1 SGHDT, CDR2 YYEEEE.

V usage is TRBV30 and J usage is TRBJ1-5; D perhaps matches TRBD1 (5 bases). Germline values: CDR1 GTSNPN, CDR2 SVGIG (reference sequence). V was cut by 1 base and J by 4 bases, with 17 bases left in between. This CDR3 is 16 amino acids long. The CDR3 region is CAWSDGGAQNNQPQHF. DNA for the CDR3: TGTGCCTGGAGTGACGGAGGGGCGCAAAATAATCAGCCCCAGCATTTT.

The table lists this clone with a count of one. This chain joins TRBV20-1 and TRBJ1-5, with D possibly TRBD1 on 6 matching bases. V lost 6 bases to trimming and J lost 11 bases, with 14 bases between them. The V gene's germline CDR1 is DFQATT and CDR2 SNEGSKA (reference sequence). This CDR3 comprises 11 residues. In nucleotides, the CDR3 is TGCAGTGCGTTACAGGGAAGGGCCCAGCATTTT. The encoded protein is CSALQGRAQHF.

This clone was found once. The CDR3 DNA reads as TGTGCCAGCAGCTTGTCGGACACCACCTACGAGCAGTACTTC. This codes for CASSLSDTTYEQYF. The chain carries TRBV7-8 and TRBJ2-7, with D maybe TRBD1 (5 bases). Trimming shortened V by 3 bases and J by 2 bases, and 11 bases separated the two germline ends. This CDR3 has 14 residues. Germline V CDR1 and CDR2: SGHVS, FQNEAQ.

This CDR3 reads CASSLIPGLAGGREDTQYF. The CDR3, as DNA: TGCGCCAGCAGCCTAATACCGGGACTAGCGGGGGGGCGGGAAGATACGCAGTATTTT. This chain joins TRBV4-1 and TRBJ2-3; 16 nucleotides match TRBD2. Trimming took 4 bases from V and 5 from J; bases not matched to a gene: 12. This CDR3 contains 19 residues. CDR1 is MGHRA and CDR2 is YSYEKL in the germline V gene.

CDR3 protein: CSVLITEAFF. In DNA form, the CDR3 reads TGCAGCGTCCTTATAACTGAAGCTTTCTTT. The chain couples TRBV29-1 to TRBJ1-1; D gene uncertain. The CDR3 is 10 amino acids. CDR1 and CDR2 (germline): SQVTM, ANQGSEA. V lost 6 bases to trimming and J lost 5 bases, with 7 bases between them.

The rearrangement links TRBV2 to TRBJ2-3, with TRBD2 matching 12 bases. CDR1 and CDR2 (germline): SNHLY, FYNNEI. Trimming cost V 6 bases and J 7 bases; bases outside gene matches: 8. The CDR3 spans 15 residues. The CDR3: CASSLAGGGSNTQYF. CDR3 sequence (DNA): TGTGCCAGCAGCCTAGCGGGGGGGGGCTCTAATACGCAGTATTTT.

The chain has TRBV5-1 and TRBJ1-1, with 9 bases that match TRBD1. Germline V gene sequence: CDR1 SGHRS, CDR2 YFSETQ. The CDR3 covers 15 residues. V was clipped by 1 base and J by 7 bases; unmatched bases: 8. CDR3 protein: CASSLTGGKADEAFF. In DNA, the CDR3 is TGCGCCAGCAGCTTGACAGGGGGCAAGGCGGATGAAGCTTTCTTT.

The rearrangement links TRBV19 to TRBJ1-5; 10 positions match TRBD1. The V gene end was trimmed by 5 bases and the J gene end by 5 bases; junction bases not matched to a gene: 6. CDR1 LNHDA and CDR2 SQIVND come from the germline V gene (reference sequence). The CDR3 runs 15 residues. CDR3: CASSPIGTGDQPQHF. CDR3 bases: TGTGCCAGTAGTCCGATCGGGACAGGGGATCAGCCCCAGCATTTT.

A note on this clone: A read error may produce the germline difference seen at one junction end. The chain carries TRBV5-1 and TRBJ1-1; possible D gene TRBD1, 6 bases. CDR1 and CDR2 (germline): SGHRS, YFSETQ. The CDR3 totals 14 residues. This CDR3 reads CVSSKTGLGTEAFF. The CDR3 DNA follows: TGCGTCAGCAGCAAGACAGGCTTGGGCACTGAAGCTTTCTTT.

The rearrangement links TRBV7-2 to TRBJ2-7; a possible D gene is TRBD2 (6 bases). V gave up 1 base and J gave up 0 bases, with 10 bases separating them. In germline, CDR1 is SGHTA, CDR2 FQGNSA. The CDR3 length is 15 residues. The CDR3 coding sequence is TGTGCCAGCAGCTTAGAGGCGGGGAGCTCCTACGAGCAGTACTTC. Its translation: CASSLEAGSSYEQYF.

This chain joins TRBV9 and TRBJ1-2, with 11 bases matching TRBD1. The CDR3 length is 17 residues. The V gene end was trimmed by 0 bases and the J gene end by 4 bases; junction bases not matched to a gene: 8. Germline CDR1 reads SGDLS; CDR2 reads YYNGEE. The CDR3 nucleotides are TGTGCCAGCAGCGTAGGTGGAGGGACAGGGGGTAGCTATGGCTACACCTTC. It specifies CASSVGGGTGGSYGYTF.

The chain uses TRBV29-1 and TRBJ1-2, with 7 bases matching TRBD1. V lost 6 bases to trimming and J lost 8 bases; unmatched junction nucleotides: 9. The CDR3 contains 12 residues. Looked up from germline, CDR1 is SQVTM and CDR2 is ANQGSEA. For the CDR3, the DNA is TGCAGCGTCACCCTGGGACAGCGGGGCTACACCTTC. Its protein is CSVTLGQRGYTF.

This CDR3 is CASSRQGPTEAFF. The CDR3 DNA sequence: TGTGCCAGCAGTAGACAGGGGCCCACTGAAGCTTTCTTT. This sequence joins TRBV6-5 and TRBJ1-1; 8 nucleotides agree with TRBD1. The CDR3 contains 13 residues. Germline V lookup: CDR1 MNHEY, CDR2 SVGAGI. Trimming cost V 5 bases and J 4 bases; bases outside gene matches: 3.

The chain links TRBV18 to TRBJ2-3, with 10 bases matching TRBD2. Germline lookup yields CDR1 KGHSH and CDR2 LQKENI. The CDR3 sequence is 17 residues long. Trimming removed 4 bases from V and 4 bases from J; junction bases left unmatched: 11. The CDR3 sequence: CASSLLPAGGNSDTQYF. The CDR3 DNA reads TGTGCCAGCTCACTCCTCCCAGCGGGGGGGAACTCAGATACGCAGTATTTT. Complete variable domain (other parts from reference TRBV18 and TRBJ2-3): NAGVMQNPRHLVRRRGQEARLRCSPMKGHSHVYWYRQLPEEGLKFMVYLQKENIIDESGMPKERFSAEFPKEGPSILRIQQVVRGDSAAYFCASSLLPAGGNSDTQYFGPGTRLTVL.

The rearrangement joins TRBV23-1 to TRBJ1-3; TRBD1 is a possible D gene (5 bases). TRBV23-1 is classed as an ORF, of uncertain function. CDR3 length: 16 amino acids. Trimming left V 4 bases short and J 0 bases short, with 13 bases between. CDR3 protein: CASSLDKGNSGNTIYF. Written as DNA, the CDR3 is TGCGCCAGCAGTCTCGATAAGGGGAACTCTGGAAACACCATATATTTT.

This chain links TRBV5-4 with TRBJ2-7, with D possibly being TRBD1 (6 bases). Germline V gene data show CDR1 as SGHNT and CDR2 as YYREEE (reference sequence). This CDR3 spans 12 amino acids. The ends were cut back, 4 bases at V and 6 bases at J, with 11 bases in the middle. CDR3 residues: CASSQQGGEQYF. The CDR3 DNA is TGTGCCAGCAGCCAACAGGGTGGCGAGCAGTACTTC.

The CDR3 protein is CASSPQASSYEQYF. The CDR3 DNA reads as TGCGCCAGCAGCCCACAGGCCTCTTCCTACGAGCAGTACTTC. The genes are TRBV5-1 and TRBJ2-7; D is perhaps TRBD1 (5 bases). V lost 4 bases, J lost 1 base, and 12 bases lay in between. Germline V gene sequence: CDR1 SGHRS, CDR2 YFSETQ. The CDR3 has 14 residues.

This chain joins TRBV6-5 and TRBJ2-7; D perhaps matches TRBD1 (6 bases). Trimming pared 6 bases from V and 5 bases from J, leaving 17 bases between. The CDR3 consists of 14 residues. Germline values: CDR1 MNHEY, CDR2 SVGAGI. The CDR3 is CASRFEGQRHEQYF. The CDR3 DNA reads as TGTGCCAGCAGATTCGAAGGACAGCGGCACGAGCAGTACTTC.

The chain recombines TRBV5-1 with TRBJ2-5, with a tentative D call TRBD1 (6 bases). The germline V and J ends were trimmed by 5 bases and 3 bases, with 14 bases remaining between them. CDR3 length: 14 residues. CDR1 and CDR2 (germline): SGHRS, YFSETQ. CDR3 in amino acids: CASRPGGQKETQYF. CDR3 coding DNA: TGCGCCAGCAGACCCGGCGGACAGAAAGAGACCCAGTACTTC.

The chain carries TRBV29-1 and TRBJ2-7; 7 bases match TRBD1. Per germline, CDR1 SQVTM and CDR2 ANQGSEA. The CDR3 length is 13 residues. Unmatched junction bases numbered 9, after V lost 7 bases and J lost 3 bases. The CDR3 region is CSARETGYYEQYF. As DNA, the CDR3 is TGCAGCGCCCGAGAGACAGGGTACTACGAGCAGTACTTC.

The genes are TRBV5-1 and TRBJ1-1; a possible D gene is TRBD1 (5 bases). CDR1 SGHRS and CDR2 YFSETQ come from the germline V gene. Trimming took 0 bases from V and 3 from J, leaving 9 bases between them. This CDR3 contains 14 residues. DNA for the CDR3: TGCGCCAGCAGCTTGGCTGGGGCCGACACTGAAGCTTTCTTT. Protein product: CASSLAGADTEAFF.

V and J are TRBV29-1 and TRBJ1-3, with D tentatively TRBD1 (5 bases). Trimming shortened V by 6 bases and J by 0 bases, and 12 bases separated the two germline ends. CDR1 is SQVTM, CDR2 ANQGSEA, per germline. This CDR3 has 14 residues. CDR3 sequence (DNA): TGCAGCGTCAGGGATCCCCACTCTGGAAACACCATATATTTT. Translating gives CSVRDPHSGNTIYF.